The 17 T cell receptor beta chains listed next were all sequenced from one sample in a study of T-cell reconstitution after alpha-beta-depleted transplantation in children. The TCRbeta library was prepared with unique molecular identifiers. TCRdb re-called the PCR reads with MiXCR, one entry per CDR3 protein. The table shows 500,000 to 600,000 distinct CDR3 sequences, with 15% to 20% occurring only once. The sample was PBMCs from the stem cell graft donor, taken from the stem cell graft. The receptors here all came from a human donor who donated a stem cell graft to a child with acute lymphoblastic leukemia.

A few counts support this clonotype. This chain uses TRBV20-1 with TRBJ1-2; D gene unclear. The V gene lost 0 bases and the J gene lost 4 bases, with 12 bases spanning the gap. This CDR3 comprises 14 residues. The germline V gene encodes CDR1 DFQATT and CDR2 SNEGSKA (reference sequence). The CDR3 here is CSARDQWAVYGYTF. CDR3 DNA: TGCAGTGCTAGAGATCAGTGGGCCGTCTATGGCTACACCTTC.

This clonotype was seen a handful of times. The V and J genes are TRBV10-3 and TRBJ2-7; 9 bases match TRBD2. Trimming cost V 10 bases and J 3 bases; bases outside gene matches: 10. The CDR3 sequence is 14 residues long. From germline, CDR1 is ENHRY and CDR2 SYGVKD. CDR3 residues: CASGAAGGGYEQYF. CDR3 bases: TGTGCCAGTGGGGCAGCGGGAGGTGGCTACGAGCAGTACTTC.

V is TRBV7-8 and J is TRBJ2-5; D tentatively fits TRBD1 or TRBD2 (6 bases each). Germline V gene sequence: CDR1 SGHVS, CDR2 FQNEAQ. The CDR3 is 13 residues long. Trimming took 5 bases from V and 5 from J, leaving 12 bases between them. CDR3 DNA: TGTGCCAGCAGCCGTGGGGGGCCGGAGACCCAGTACTTC. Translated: CASSRGGPETQYF.

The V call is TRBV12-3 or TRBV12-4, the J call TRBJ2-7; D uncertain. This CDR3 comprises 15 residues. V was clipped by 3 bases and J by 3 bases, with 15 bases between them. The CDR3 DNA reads TGTGCCAGCAGTTTTGGGTATGCAGGAAACTACGAGCAGTACTTC. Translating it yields CASSFGYAGNYEQYF.

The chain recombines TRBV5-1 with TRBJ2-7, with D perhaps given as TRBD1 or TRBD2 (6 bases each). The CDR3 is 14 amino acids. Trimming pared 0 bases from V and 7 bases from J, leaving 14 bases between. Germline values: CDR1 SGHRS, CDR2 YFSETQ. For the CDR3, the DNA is TGCGCCAGCAGCTTGGTCTCGGGGGCGGGGGAGCAGTACTTC. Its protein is CASSLVSGAGEQYF.

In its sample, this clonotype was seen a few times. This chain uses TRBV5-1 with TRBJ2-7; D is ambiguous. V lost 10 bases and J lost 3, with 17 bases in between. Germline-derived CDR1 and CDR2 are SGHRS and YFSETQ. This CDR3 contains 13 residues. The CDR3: CAPPKNTCYEQYF. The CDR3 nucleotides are TGCGCCCCACCGAAGAACACCTGCTACGAGCAGTACTTC.

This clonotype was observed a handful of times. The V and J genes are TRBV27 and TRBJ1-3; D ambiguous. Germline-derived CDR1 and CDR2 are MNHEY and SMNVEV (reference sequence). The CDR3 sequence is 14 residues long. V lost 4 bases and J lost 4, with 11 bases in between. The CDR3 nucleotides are TGTGCCAGCAGTTCTGGGTTGCGGGGAAACACCATATATTTT. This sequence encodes CASSSGLRGNTIYF.

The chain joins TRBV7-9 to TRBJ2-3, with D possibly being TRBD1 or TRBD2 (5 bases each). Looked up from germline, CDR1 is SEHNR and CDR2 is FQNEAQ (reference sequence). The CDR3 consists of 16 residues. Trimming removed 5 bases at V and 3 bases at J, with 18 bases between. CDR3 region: CASSPPRGSRTDTQYF. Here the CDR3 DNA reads TGTGCCAGCAGCCCCCCCCGGGGCAGTAGGACAGATACGCAGTATTTT.

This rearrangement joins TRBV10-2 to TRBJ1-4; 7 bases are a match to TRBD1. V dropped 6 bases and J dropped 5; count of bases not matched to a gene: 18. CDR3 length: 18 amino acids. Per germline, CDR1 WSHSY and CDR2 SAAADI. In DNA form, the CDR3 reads TGCGCCAGCAGGCCCCGACCGGGACAGAGTTCCTTGAATGAAAAACTGTTTTTT. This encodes CASRPRPGQSSLNEKLFF.

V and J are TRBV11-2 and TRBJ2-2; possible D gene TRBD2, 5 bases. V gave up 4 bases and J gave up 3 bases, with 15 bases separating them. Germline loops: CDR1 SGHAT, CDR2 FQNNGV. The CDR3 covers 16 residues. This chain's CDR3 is CASSSPLVADTGELFF. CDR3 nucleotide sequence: TGTGCCAGCAGCTCCCCACTAGTGGCGGACACCGGGGAGCTGTTTTTT.

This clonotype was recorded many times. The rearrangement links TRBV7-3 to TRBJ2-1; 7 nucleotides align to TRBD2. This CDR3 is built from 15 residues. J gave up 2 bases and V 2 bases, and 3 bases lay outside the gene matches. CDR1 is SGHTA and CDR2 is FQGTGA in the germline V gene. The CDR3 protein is CASSLGLGAYNEQFF. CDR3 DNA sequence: TGTGCCAGCAGCTTAGGACTAGGGGCCTACAATGAGCAGTTCTTC.

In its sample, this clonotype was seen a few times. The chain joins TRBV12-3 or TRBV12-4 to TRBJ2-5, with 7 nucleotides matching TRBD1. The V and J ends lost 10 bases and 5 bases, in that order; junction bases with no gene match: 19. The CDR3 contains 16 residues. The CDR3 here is CATAPTGQRKAETQYF. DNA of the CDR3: TGTGCCACCGCGCCCACGGGACAGAGGAAGGCGGAGACCCAGTACTTC.

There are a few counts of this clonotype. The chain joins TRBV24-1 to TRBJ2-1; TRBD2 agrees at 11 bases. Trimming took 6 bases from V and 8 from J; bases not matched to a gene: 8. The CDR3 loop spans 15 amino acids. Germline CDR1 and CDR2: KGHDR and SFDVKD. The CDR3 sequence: CATSLSGRARDEQFF. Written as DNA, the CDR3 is TGTGCCACCAGTCTTAGCGGGAGGGCCAGAGATGAGCAGTTCTTC.

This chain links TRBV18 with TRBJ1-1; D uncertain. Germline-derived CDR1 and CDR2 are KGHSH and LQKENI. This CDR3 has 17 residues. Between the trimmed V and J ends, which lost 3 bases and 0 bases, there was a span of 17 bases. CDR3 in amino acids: CASSPEPGENMNTEAFF. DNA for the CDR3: TGTGCCAGCTCACCCGAACCGGGAGAGAACATGAACACTGAAGCTTTCTTT.

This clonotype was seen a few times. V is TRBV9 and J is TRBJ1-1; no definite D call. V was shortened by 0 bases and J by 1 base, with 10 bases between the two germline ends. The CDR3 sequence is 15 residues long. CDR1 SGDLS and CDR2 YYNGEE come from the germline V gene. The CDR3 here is CASSVGAAPNTEAFF. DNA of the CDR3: TGTGCCAGCAGCGTAGGGGCAGCCCCGAACACTGAAGCTTTCTTT.

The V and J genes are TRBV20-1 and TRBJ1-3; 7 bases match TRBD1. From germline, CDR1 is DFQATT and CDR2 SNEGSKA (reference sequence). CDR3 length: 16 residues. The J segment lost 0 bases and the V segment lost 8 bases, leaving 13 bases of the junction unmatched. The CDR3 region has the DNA TGCAGTACAATTACCGGGACAGTTGTCTCTGGAAACACCATATATTTT. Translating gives CSTITGTVVSGNTIYF.

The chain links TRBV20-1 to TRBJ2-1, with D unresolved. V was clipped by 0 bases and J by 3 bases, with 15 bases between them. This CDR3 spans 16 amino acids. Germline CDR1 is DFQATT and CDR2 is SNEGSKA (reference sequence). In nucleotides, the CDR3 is TGCAGTGCTAGAGATCTTCGTTTCAGCAGCTACAATGAGCAGTTCTTC. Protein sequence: CSARDLRFSSYNEQFF.